A selection of T cell receptor beta chains follows, all from one sample in a study of regulatory and conventional T cells in RAG deficiency. TCRdb keeps only in-frame clones here, not all; method: immunoSEQ multiplex PCR. Of roughly 28,000 clones listed, more than 90% were seen once; the top ten hold 0.15% to 0.2%. This same sample was also part of a study on regulatory T cells.

The sample was CD25- CD4+ T cells sorted from blood. The receptor source for this set is a human donor in good health. CDR3s include the opening cysteine and the closing phenylalanine or tryptophan. The order of the fields is J gene, clone size, D gene, V gene, CDR3 DNA, CDR3 protein. A D gene is named only where the DNA matches it firmly. The size of a clone is reported for some rows only, either as once, few or many, or as a class for expanded clones.

J gene: TRBJ1-1
clone size: NA
D gene: TRBD1
V gene: TRBV5-1
CDR3 DNA: TGCGCCAGCAGCTTGTGGACAGGGGACACTGAAGCTTTCTTT
CDR3 protein: CASSLWTGDTEAFF

J gene: TRBJ2-1
clone size: NA
D gene: NA
V gene: TRBV12-5
CDR3 DNA: TGTGCTAGTGGCATGGGCCAGGGGAATGAGCAGTTCTTC
CDR3 protein: CASGMGQGNEQFF

J gene: TRBJ1-4
clone size: NA
D gene: TRBD1
V gene: TRBV7-9
CDR3 DNA: TGTGCCAGCAGCCATCGGACAGGGGTTAATGAAAAACTGTTTTTT
CDR3 protein: CASSHRTGVNEKLFF

J gene: TRBJ1-1
clone size: NA
D gene: NA
V gene: TRBV29-1
CDR3 DNA: TGCAGCGTGAGGGGGTCAGTGGACACTGAAGCTTTCTTT
CDR3 protein: CSVRGSVDTEAFF

J gene: TRBJ2-1
clone size: once
D gene: NA
V gene: TRBV4-1
CDR3 DNA: TGCGCCACCTCAAGCGGATATGAGCAGTTCTTC
CDR3 protein: CATSSGYEQFF

J gene: TRBJ1-1
clone size: NA
D gene: NA
V gene: TRBV28
CDR3 DNA: TGTGCCAGCAGTTTGGCCGGGAGGAGGGACACTGAAGCTTTCTTT
CDR3 protein: CASSLAGRRDTEAFF

J gene: TRBJ1-5
clone size: NA
D gene: NA
V gene: TRBV28
CDR3 DNA: TGTGCCAGCAGACCCACAGGATACGGTCAGCCCCAGCATTTT
CDR3 protein: CASRPTGYGQPQHF

J gene: TRBJ1-4
clone size: NA
D gene: NA
V gene: TRBV28
CDR3 DNA: TGTGCCAGCAGAACCTCCCGTCAGGGCGTGGGTGAAAAACTGTTTTTT
CDR3 protein: CASRTSRQGVGEKLFF

J gene: TRBJ2-3
clone size: once
D gene: TRBD1
V gene: TRBV5-1
CDR3 DNA: TGCGCCAGCAGCGGACAGGGGAGCACAGATACGCAGTATTTT
CDR3 protein: CASSGQGSTDTQYF

J gene: TRBJ2-1
clone size: NA
D gene: NA
V gene: TRBV7-3
CDR3 DNA: TGTGCCAGCAGCTTAGGCCCTATTCGAGGGGGGGCCCTCTCCTACAATGAGCAGTTCTTC
CDR3 protein: CASSLGPIRGGALSYNEQFF

J gene: TRBJ1-1
clone size: once
D gene: NA
V gene: TRBV27
CDR3 DNA: TGTGCCAGCAGTCCCCTGGGCAGGGAGGGCACTGAAGCTTTCTTT
CDR3 protein: CASSPLGREGTEAFF

J gene: TRBJ1-6
clone size: once
D gene: NA
V gene: TRBV27
CDR3 DNA: TGTGCCAGCAGTTTGGTCGGGACACAGCATAATTCCCCCCTCCACTTT
CDR3 protein: CASSLVGTQHNSPLHF

J gene: TRBJ2-1
clone size: NA
D gene: TRBD2
V gene: TRBV7-3
CDR3 DNA: TGTGCCAGCAGCTTCACTAGCGGTACCAATGAGCAGTTCTTC
CDR3 protein: CASSFTSGTNEQFF

J gene: TRBJ1-1
clone size: NA
D gene: TRBD1
V gene: TRBV7-9
CDR3 DNA: TGTGCCAGCAGTCGGGACAGGGAAAACACTGAAGCTTTCTTT
CDR3 protein: CASSRDRENTEAFF

J gene: TRBJ1-6
clone size: NA
D gene: NA
V gene: TRBV21-1
CDR3 DNA: TGTGCCAGCAGCAACCCGGGTCCCGATAATTCACCCCTCCACTTT
CDR3 protein: CASSNPGPDNSPLHF

J gene: TRBJ1-2
clone size: NA
D gene: TRBD1
V gene: TRBV10-3
CDR3 DNA: TGTGCCATCAAGGGACAGGGGCCGGCGCTATATGGCTACACCTTC
CDR3 protein: CAIKGQGPALYGYTF

J gene: TRBJ2-7
clone size: NA
D gene: TRBD2
V gene: TRBV5-1
CDR3 DNA: TGCGCCAGCAGCCTCCACCCCGGGCGGGGGGAACAGTACTTC
CDR3 protein: CASSLHPGRGEQYF

J gene: TRBJ2-1
clone size: NA
D gene: TRBD2
V gene: TRBV5-1
CDR3 DNA: TGCGCCAGCAGCTTGCCCCTGACTAGCGGTGACAATGAGCAGTTCTTC
CDR3 protein: CASSLPLTSGDNEQFF

J gene: TRBJ2-1
clone size: NA
D gene: TRBD1
V gene: TRBV5-4
CDR3 DNA: TGTGCCAGCTCATCTCCGGGACAGGGTATGGATGAGCAGTTCTTC
CDR3 protein: CASSSPGQGMDEQFF

J gene: TRBJ2-3
clone size: NA
D gene: TRBD2
V gene: TRBV2
CDR3 DNA: TGTGCCAGCAATCGTGGGACTAGCTCGACAGATACGCAGTATTTT
CDR3 protein: CASNRGTSSTDTQYF

J gene: TRBJ2-3
clone size: NA
D gene: NA
V gene: TRBV7-3
CDR3 DNA: TGTGCCAGCAGCTTAAACCCCGACAGGACAGATACGCAGTATTTT
CDR3 protein: CASSLNPDRTDTQYF

J gene: TRBJ1-2
clone size: NA
D gene: TRBD1
V gene: TRBV6-4
CDR3 DNA: TGTGCCAGCAGTCCCGGGACAGGGGTTGGCTACACCTTC
CDR3 protein: CASSPGTGVGYTF

J gene: TRBJ2-1
clone size: NA
D gene: TRBD2
V gene: TRBV2
CDR3 DNA: TGTGCCAGCACCTTAGAAGCGGGGGGGTCTCCCCGTCAGTTCTTC
CDR3 protein: CASTLEAGGSPRQFF

J gene: TRBJ2-7
clone size: NA
D gene: NA
V gene: TRBV11-2
CDR3 DNA: TGTGCCAGCAGCTTACGACAAGCCCACGAGCAGTACTTC
CDR3 protein: CASSLRQAHEQYF

J gene: TRBJ1-3
clone size: once
D gene: TRBD1
V gene: TRBV5-1
CDR3 DNA: TGCGCCAGCAGCTTCCCCGGGACAGGACCCCTACGCTCTGGAAACACCATATATTTT
CDR3 protein: CASSFPGTGPLRSGNTIYF

J gene: TRBJ1-1
clone size: NA
D gene: NA
V gene: TRBV7-2
CDR3 DNA: TGTGCCAGCATAAATTACAGGGTGGGAGCTTTCTTT
CDR3 protein: CASINYRVGAFF

J gene: TRBJ1-2
clone size: NA
D gene: NA
V gene: TRBV2
CDR3 DNA: TGTGCCAGCAGTGACCTGTTCTATAGTGGCTACACCTTC
CDR3 protein: CASSDLFYSGYTF

J gene: TRBJ1-2
clone size: NA
D gene: NA
V gene: TRBV7-9
CDR3 DNA: TGTGCCAGCAGCTTCGCGGGTGGGGTTAACTATGGCTACACCTTC
CDR3 protein: CASSFAGGVNYGYTF

J gene: TRBJ1-5
clone size: NA
D gene: NA
V gene: TRBV6-1
CDR3 DNA: TGTGCAGCCAGTTACCGGGGCAATCAGCCCCAGCATTTT
CDR3 protein: CAASYRGNQPQHF

J gene: TRBJ1-5
clone size: NA
D gene: NA
V gene: TRBV30
CDR3 DNA: TGTGCCTGGAGGGGCCGTTGGGAGCAGCCCCAGCATTTT
CDR3 protein: CAWRGRWEQPQHF

J gene: TRBJ1-6
clone size: NA
D gene: TRBD1
V gene: TRBV6-1
CDR3 DNA: TGTGCCAGCACCTCTGACAGGGCGTATAATTCCCCCCTCCACTTT
CDR3 protein: CASTSDRAYNSPLHF

J gene: TRBJ2-3
clone size: NA
D gene: TRBD2
V gene: TRBV10-3
CDR3 DNA: TGTGCCATCAGTGATCTAGCGGGGGGTGTAGATACGCAGTATTTT
CDR3 protein: CAISDLAGGVDTQYF

J gene: TRBJ1-6
clone size: NA
D gene: NA
V gene: TRBV2
CDR3 DNA: TGTGCCAGCAGCCGGGAGGGGCTAAATAATTCACCCCTCCACTTT
CDR3 protein: CASSREGLNNSPLHF

J gene: TRBJ2-1
clone size: once
D gene: TRBD1
V gene: TRBV7-3
CDR3 DNA: TGTGCCAGCAGCTTACTGGGACAGCCCTCAAATGAGCAGTTCTTC
CDR3 protein: CASSLLGQPSNEQFF